These T cell receptor beta chains were read from a single sample in a study of blood T cell repertoires in COVID-19. TCRdb's table, derived via immunoSEQ multiplex PCR, lists solely in-frame clones and lacks some. The sample holds roughly 280,000 clones; roughly 90% are singletons and the top ten take 2.5% to 3%. Specimen: PBMCs or T cells enriched from blood (not recorded which). The receptors stem from a man in his forties who had been exposed to COVID-19. The CDR3 runs from the conserved cysteine through the conserved F or W. D genes are given only for firm matches. Part of the rows lack a size; the others show once, few, many or a class for expanded clones.

v_gene	j_gene	d_gene	abundance	CDR3aa	CDR3nt
TRBV15	TRBJ1-1	NA	NA	CATSSRQVKTAFF	TGTGCCACCAGCTCCCGACAGGTCAAAACAGCTTTCTTT
TRBV28	TRBJ2-7	TRBD1	NA	CASSLKGTGSYEQYF	TGTGCCAGCAGTTTAAAAGGGACAGGGTCCTACGAGCAGTACTTC
TRBV19	TRBJ1-6	TRBD1	once	CASSISPTGTGGNSPLHF	TGTGCCAGTAGTATATCCCCTACCGGGACAGGGGGGAATTCACCCCTCCACTTT
TRBV6-5	TRBJ2-7	TRBD1	NA	CASVPQQGVYEQYF	TGTGCCAGCGTACCGCAACAGGGGGTCTACGAGCAGTACTTC
TRBV28	TRBJ1-4	NA	NA	CASSPSRGNEKLFF	TGTGCCAGCAGTCCCAGTAGAGGTAATGAAAAACTGTTTTTT
TRBV2	TRBJ2-2	NA	NA	CASSPLTTGELFF	TGTGCCAGCAGTCCACTCACCACCGGGGAGCTGTTTTTT
TRBV24-1	TRBJ2-5	NA	NA	CATSDWAGVDETQYF	TGTGCCACCAGTGATTGGGCAGGGGTCGATGAGACCCAGTACTTC
TRBV27	TRBJ1-6	TRBD1	NA	CASSPGTGPPLHF	TGTGCCAGCAGTCCCGGGACAGGTCCGCCCCTCCACTTT
TRBV28	TRBJ2-4	NA	NA	CASSFSGQGRDIQYF	TGTGCCAGCAGTTTTTCCGGGCAGGGCAGGGACATTCAGTACTTC
TRBV7-2	TRBJ2-1	NA	NA	CASSLMTRYNEQFF	TGTGCCAGCAGCTTAATGACTAGGTACAATGAGCAGTTCTTC
TRBV7-7	TRBJ2-2	NA	few	CASSLQPRGELFF	TGTGCTAGCAGCCTCCAGCCTCGCGGTGAGCTGTTTTTT
TRBV5-1	TRBJ2-7	NA	NA	CASSLGALSPEGQYF	TGCGCCAGCAGCTTGGGGGCACTTTCCCCCGAAGGGCAGTACTTC
TRBV28	TRBJ1-1	TRBD1	once	CASSLRTGWTEAFF	TGTGCCAGCAGTTTGCGGACAGGGTGGACTGAAGCTTTCTTT
TRBV6-5	TRBJ2-2	NA	NA	CASREPGHNGELFF	TGTGCCAGCAGGGAGCCGGGACATAACGGGGAGCTGTTTTTT
TRBV6-4	TRBJ1-5	NA	NA	CASSDELWDSGQSNQPQHF	TGTGCCAGCAGTGACGAGTTGTGGGATAGCGGTCAGAGCAATCAGCCCCAGCATTTT
TRBV30	TRBJ2-7	TRBD1	once	CAWRGQGTAYEQYF	TGTGCCTGGAGGGGACAGGGAACAGCCTACGAGCAGTACTTC
TRBV29-1	TRBJ2-2	NA	NA	CSVNWGPGELFF	TGCAGCGTTAATTGGGGGCCCGGGGAGCTGTTTTTT
TRBV6-6	TRBJ2-2	NA	few	CASSPPWGGHVTGELFF	TGTGCCAGCAGTCCCCCTTGGGGGGGGCACGTCACCGGGGAGCTGTTTTTT
TRBV25-1	TRBJ1-3	NA	NA	CASSSTTGTGPGNTIYF	TGTGCCAGCAGTTCAACAACCGGGACTGGTCCTGGAAACACCATATATTTT
TRBV6-5	TRBJ1-4	TRBD1	once	CASSKSDRAREKLFF	TGTGCCAGCAGTAAATCGGACAGGGCGAGGGAAAAACTGTTTTTT